This TCR beta chain is drawn from a study of response to subunit inactivated influenza vaccine. This clonotype came up a few times. The CDR3 has 15 amino acids. V trimming: 4 bases; J trimming: 4 bases; junction bases outside the gene matches: 7. Germline CDR1 LGHDT, CDR2 YNNKEL (reference sequence). Via MiXCR, TCRdb re-called the RT-PCR reads, giving one row per CDR3 protein. The repertoire holds about 700,000 distinct CDR3 sequences, over 11% seen once, with 6% to 7% in the top ten. J is TRBJ2-7 and V is TRBV3-1; 10 bases fit TRBD2. The TCR sequence derives from a man aged 45-60 years who received an inactivated influenza vaccine. The sequencing used PBMCs from blood, collected less than 15 days before vaccination. CDR3 bases: TGTGCCAGCAGCCCTACTAGCGGGATTGGGTACGAGCAGTACTTC. This codes for CASSPTSGIGYEQYF.